The sequence of this T cell receptor (beta chain) was determined in a study of cytomegalovirus exposure and HLA in healthy donors. The wider study: Across some 400 genotyped donors, roughly 80% landed in the Caucasian-associated ancestry cluster.

The PCR employed 60 Vbeta primers together with 13 Jbeta primers. The table came from immunoSEQ multiplex PCR; TCRdb's copy has only in-frame clones and leaves some out. The table records 100,000 to 140,000 clones, under 80% of them present only once. V gave up 1 base and J gave up 4 bases, with 8 bases separating them. CDR3 length equals 14 residues. From germline, CDR1 is LGHNA and CDR2 YNFKEQ. In the case of this clone: Its target is unknown.

Overall study findings and caveats: What a later analysis reportedly showed was that an Asian-associated ancestry cluster had fewer N-insertions than the roughly 700-donor mean. When the data were analyzed later, several of the most significant clusters appeared to be linked to common viral pathogens.

Sequencing was performed on PBMCs. The TCR originated in a woman aged 40-49 years in good health and CMV-seropositive. The chain has TRBV4-2 and TRBJ1-5; a possible D gene is TRBD1 (5 bases). CDR3 coding DNA: TGTGCCAGCAGCCAAGCGACAGAGAATCAGCCCCAGCATTTT. Encoded protein: CASSQATENQPQHF.